These 14 T cell receptor beta chains share one sample of origin, sequenced in a study of blood T cell repertoires in COVID-19 (dated by TCRdb to about 2020). Library preparation was by the immunoSEQ multiplex PCR assay. Not all clones reach the TCRdb copy of this immuneACCESS table, which keeps in-frame sequences only. Checked studies attribute under half of the gap to unresolved V genes and leave the rest unexplained. Within this sample are around 100,000 clones, with 65% to 85% of them counted one time only. Of the sample, approximately 0.77% is held by the ten largest clones. Sequenced material: peripheral blood. Receptor source: a woman aged 65 to 85 with acute or convalescent COVID-19.

This rearrangement joins TRBV12-3 or TRBV12-4 to TRBJ2-1; weak D call: TRBD1 (5 bases). This CDR3 has 13 amino acids. V was clipped by 6 bases and J by 4 bases, with 10 bases between them. In DNA form, the CDR3 reads TGTGCCAGCAGGAGACAGTCTTACAATGAGCAGTTCTTC. Protein: CASRRQSYNEQFF.

The chain is built from TRBV19 and TRBJ2-5, with 8 bases aligning to TRBD1. V dropped 6 bases and J dropped 5; count of bases not matched to a gene: 11. The CDR3 sequence is 15 residues long. CDR1 is LNHDA, CDR2 SQIVND, per germline (reference sequence). The CDR3 region has the DNA TGTGCCAGTAGAACCGGGACAGGTTTTTGGGAGACCCAGTACTTC. Amino acid sequence: CASRTGTGFWETQYF.

The chain joins TRBV27 to TRBJ2-7, with TRBD1 matching 8 bases. CDR3 length equals 14 residues. V trimming: 3 bases; J trimming: 5 bases; junction bases outside the gene matches: 6. Germline values: CDR1 MNHEY, CDR2 SMNVEV (reference sequence). The CDR3 coding sequence is TGTGCCAGCAGTTTGCGACAGGGGTTCCACGAGCAGTACTTC. It codes for CASSLRQGFHEQYF.

This chain uses TRBV7-3 with TRBJ2-6; D is uncertain. This CDR3 spans 15 amino acids. The germline V gene encodes CDR1 SGHTA and CDR2 FQGTGA. V lost 5 bases to trimming and J lost 2 bases, with 10 bases between them. The CDR3 DNA reads as TGTGCCAGCAGCATATGGCAGGCTGGGGCCAACGTCCTGACTTTC. Translating it yields CASSIWQAGANVLTF.

The chain recombines TRBV7-9 with TRBJ2-5; a possible D gene is TRBD1 (5 bases). The V gene's germline CDR1 is SEHNR and CDR2 FQNEAQ (reference sequence). Trimming shortened V by 1 base and J by 2 bases, and 8 bases separated the two germline ends. This CDR3 comprises 14 residues. The CDR3 DNA is TGTGCCAGCAGCTTAGAAGGGGCTCAAGAGACCCAGTACTTC. It codes for CASSLEGAQETQYF.

This rearrangement joins TRBV19 to TRBJ1-2; 7 nucleotides agree with TRBD1. The CDR3 spans 15 residues. Germline V gene data show CDR1 as LNHDA and CDR2 as SQIVND (reference sequence). V lost 2 bases and J lost 5; bases outside the gene matches: 8. The DNA of the CDR3 is TGTGCCAGTAGTATAAAGGGGGCGCTTCCTTATGGCTACACCTTC. Translated: CASSIKGALPYGYTF.

This chain links TRBV19 with TRBJ2-1; 16 bases are shared with TRBD2. Germline V gene lookup returns CDR1 LNHDA and CDR2 SQIVND (reference sequence). V was pared by 6 bases and J by 3 bases, with 17 bases of the junction left unmatched. The CDR3 covers 21 residues. The CDR3 reads CASSLESPGTSGGAFYNEQFF. CDR3 bases: TGTGCCAGTAGCCTAGAATCCCCCGGGACTAGCGGGGGGGCATTCTACAATGAGCAGTTCTTC.

The gene calls are TRBV5-1 and TRBJ2-1; 10 nucleotides agree with TRBD1. This CDR3 is built from 16 residues. Per the germline V gene, CDR1 is SGHRS and CDR2 is YFSETQ. The ends lost 0 bases at V and 9 bases at J; junction bases unmatched: 9. For the CDR3, the DNA is TGCGCCAGCAGCTTGGGGCGGACAGGGGGGCAAGGTGAGCAGTTCTTC. It encodes CASSLGRTGGQGEQFF.

The chain joins TRBV30 to TRBJ1-5, with D perhaps matching TRBD1 (6 bases). Between the trimmed V and J ends, which lost 1 base and 0 bases, there was a span of 10 bases. The germline CDR1 and CDR2 sequences are GTSNPN and SVGIG (reference sequence). The CDR3 is made up of 15 amino acids. The CDR3 spells CAWSGKGVSNQPQHF. The CDR3 nucleotides read TGTGCCTGGAGTGGCAAGGGGGTTAGCAATCAGCCCCAGCATTTT. Drawing the rest from reference TRBV30 and TRBJ1-5, the complete variable domain is SQTIHQWPATLVQPVGSPLSLECTVEGTSNPNLYWYRQAAGRGLQLLFYSVGIGQISSEVPQNLSASRPQDRQFILSSKKLLLSDSGFYLCAWSGKGVSNQPQHFGDGTRLSIL.

The genes are TRBV19 and TRBJ1-2, with 9 bases lining up with TRBD1. CDR3 length: 17 residues. Germline CDR1 LNHDA, CDR2 SQIVND (reference sequence). V was clipped by 1 base and J by 0 bases; unmatched bases: 6. The CDR3 region has the DNA TGTGCCAGTAGTATAGGCGGGACAGGGTTGGCTAACTATGGCTACACCTTC. Translated: CASSIGGTGLANYGYTF.

The V and J genes are TRBV20-1 and TRBJ2-3; D ambiguous. The CDR3 totals 10 residues. Trimming took off 7 bases at V and 6 bases at J, with 8 bases between the two ends. CDR1 and CDR2 (germline): DFQATT, SNEGSKA (reference sequence). CDR3 bases: TGCAGTGTCACGGTCGATACGCAGTATTTT. Its translation: CSVTVDTQYF.

The chain uses TRBV28 and TRBJ2-1; D gene ambiguous. The CDR3 spans 12 residues. From germline, CDR1 is MDHEN and CDR2 SYDVKM. Trimming took 2 bases from V and 7 from J, leaving 6 bases between them. The DNA for the CDR3 is TGTGCCAGCAGTTTAGCTAGGAATGAGCAGTTCTTC. Its translation is CASSLARNEQFF.

The chain couples TRBV28 to TRBJ2-5, with D possibly TRBD1 on 7 matching bases. This CDR3 contains 15 residues. Germline V gives CDR1 MDHEN, CDR2 SYDVKM. Trimming took 2 bases from V and 5 from J, leaving 15 bases between them. The CDR3 sequence: CASSLNRGGRETQYF. CDR3 coding DNA: TGTGCCAGCAGTTTAAACAGGGGAGGTCGGGAGACCCAGTACTTC. The entire variable domain, with the rest obtained from reference TRBV28 and TRBJ2-5, is as follows: DVKVTQSSRYLVKRTGEKVFLECVQDMDHENMFWYRQDPGLGLRLIYFSYDVKMKEKGDIPEGYSVSREKKERFSLILESASTNQTSMYLCASSLNRGGRETQYFGPGTRLLVL.

The chain employs TRBV19 and TRBJ1-1; possibly TRBD1 for D (5 bases). Trimming removed 5 bases from V and 4 bases from J, with 14 bases in between. Germline loops: CDR1 LNHDA, CDR2 SQIVND (reference sequence). This CDR3 comprises 14 residues. The CDR3 sequence: CASSQGPYGTEAFF. As DNA, the CDR3 is TGTGCCAGTAGTCAGGGTCCGTATGGCACTGAAGCTTTCTTT.